In its sample, the clone carrying this T cell receptor (beta chain) was seen a few times. TCRdb fed the 5' RACE reads into MiXCR, producing one record per CDR3 protein. The data show about 340,000 distinct CDR3 sequences, around 15% seen once. This sample was taken from a study of T-cell memory formation after mild COVID-19. The V gene end was trimmed by 8 bases and the J gene end by 1 base; junction bases not matched to a gene: 9. The CDR3 is made up of 15 amino acids. Material: PBMCs or a T cell subset sorted from them (not recorded which). J is TRBJ2-3 and V is TRBV12-3 or TRBV12-4; TRBD1 agrees at 7 bases. The clonotype comes from a young man who had mild COVID-19 (a few samples of this study predate the infection). Cell type and time point are not known. This CDR3 reads CASQRGPRGTDTQYF. The CDR3 bases are TGTGCCAGCCAAAGGGGGCCGCGGGGCACAGATACGCAGTATTTT.